This T cell receptor (beta chain) was captured in a study of CD8+CD57+ T cells in acquired aplastic anemia. Investigators profiled TCR beta VDJ and CDR3 from genomic DNA template. In TCRdb, the reads were re-called with MiXCR into one record per CDR3 protein. Among around 130,000 distinct CDR3 sequences listed, 50% to 70% were seen once. Sequencing was done on patients that had shown CD8+CD57+ cell expansion by flow cytometry. The ends lost 3 bases at V and 10 bases at J; junction bases unmatched: 17. This CDR3 is built from 16 residues. Germline CDR1 and CDR2: LNHNV and YYDKDF (reference sequence). The chain recombines TRBV15 with TRBJ1-1, with 7 bases lining up with TRBD1. The origin of this receptor is a human donor with aplastic anemia. The sample taken for sequencing was sorted CD4+, CD8+, or CD8+CD57+ T cells (not recorded which) from PBMCs. DNA for the CDR3: TGTGCCACCAGCAGGGGGACAGAATTGGCACCTTTTGGAGCTTTCTTT. Encoded protein: CATSRGTELAPFGAFF.